Reported below is one T cell receptor (beta chain). What it binds is unknown. CDR3 length equals 16 residues. CDR1 is SGDLS, CDR2 YYNGEE, per germline. V dropped 0 bases and J dropped 5 bases, with 17 bases sitting between them. The data were obtained in a study of T cells in localized non-small cell lung cancer. Study outcomes and limitations: Sequencing involved a lone tumor region, leaving heterogeneity possible.

Data came from immunoSEQ multiplex PCR; TCRdb stores just in-frame clones and leaves some out. This sample has 60,000 to 75,000 clones, with almost 85% found just once. This specimen consisted of peripheral blood, obtained before any cancer treatment. The TCR originated in a female donor of 60 years or more with stage I lung adenocarcinoma. The chain has TRBV9 and TRBJ2-5; D may be TRBD2 (6 bases). The CDR3 loop is CASSVGASENRETQYF. In DNA, the CDR3 is TGTGCCAGCAGCGTAGGGGCTAGCGAGAACAGGGAGACCCAGTACTTC.